This TCR beta chain originates from a study of vaccination and CD4 T cells after COVID-19. Note on this clonotype: The target antigen is unknown.

Trimming left V 4 bases short and J 9 bases short, with 13 bases between. Per the germline V gene, CDR1 is MNHEY and CDR2 is SVGAGI. The CDR3 runs to 13 residues. Specified time point: late sampling 161 to 241 days after vaccination in three convalescent patients. Treatment given: approximately 9-day PBMC culture with coronavirus spike peptide pools or control peptides (ViraFEST assay). Spanning March to December 2020, the positive PCR dates came before US Alpha, Beta and Delta variants. Overall study results and limits: Among those convalescent, a median around 89% of reactive clones emerged solely post-vaccination. Median reactive clonotypes, those recognizing SARS-CoV-2, rose from 21 to 38, not significantly.

Cultured CD4+ T-cell DNA underwent Oncomine TCR Beta short-read sequencing. Via MiXCR, TCRdb re-called the PCR reads, giving one row per CDR3 protein. This sample has about 26,000 distinct CDR3 sequences, with around 41% found just once. The sequence came from a human donor who had recovered from COVID-19. Specimen: CD4+ T cells from blood, cultured in vitro, collected about 7 months after SARS-CoV-2 vaccination. This sequence joins TRBV6-5 and TRBJ2-1, with a tentative D call TRBD2 (5 bases). The CDR3 loop is CASSFLLAPEQFF. CDR3 in DNA: TGTGCCAGCAGTTTCCTGCTAGCCCCTGAGCAGTTCTTC.